The clone carrying this TCR beta chain occurred a few times. Its matching antigen is unknown. Primers: 60 Vbeta forward and 13 Jbeta reverse. In the authors' methods: Later analysis identified 88 million or so unique TCR beta chains, about 11 million shared. Libraries were prepared by immunoSEQ multiplex PCR; TCRdb keeps only in-frame clonotypes and omits some of them. The V and J calls and clone size were taken over from that table, and D and trimming were inferred from the DNA. The sample records over 120,000 clones, approximately 80% being singletons. These data come from a study of cytomegalovirus exposure and HLA in healthy donors. Study-level points and caveats: One variant, a missense change in DCLRE1C, was linked in a later analysis to TCR beta V- and J-gene trimming. An analysis that came later showed most CMV-associated TCR beta chains appearing HLA-restricted. More than 15,000 TCR beta sequences were associated with HLA alleles at 0.05 false discovery rate in a later analysis.

Sequencing was performed on PBMCs. This sequence was found in a male donor in good health and CMV-seronegative.

The CDR3 coding sequence is TGCGCCAGCAGCTACCCTCTATACGAGCAGTACTTC. It codes for CASSYPLYEQYF. This rearrangement joins TRBV23-1 to TRBJ2-7; D gene unclear. TRBV23-1 is classed as an ORF, of uncertain function. The CDR3 totals 12 residues. The V gene lost 6 bases and the J gene lost 4 bases, with 10 bases spanning the gap.